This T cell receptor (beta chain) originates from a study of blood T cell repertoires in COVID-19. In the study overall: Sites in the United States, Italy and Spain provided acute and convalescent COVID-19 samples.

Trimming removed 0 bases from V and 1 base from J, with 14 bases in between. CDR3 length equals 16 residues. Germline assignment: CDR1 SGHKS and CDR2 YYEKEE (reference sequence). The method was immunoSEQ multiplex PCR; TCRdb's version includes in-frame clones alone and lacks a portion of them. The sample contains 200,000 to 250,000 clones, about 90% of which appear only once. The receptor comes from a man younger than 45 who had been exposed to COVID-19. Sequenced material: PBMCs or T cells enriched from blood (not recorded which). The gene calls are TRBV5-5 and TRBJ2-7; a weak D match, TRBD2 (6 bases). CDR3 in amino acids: CASSLDLSGLSYEQYF. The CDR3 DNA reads TGTGCCAGCAGCTTGGACCTTAGCGGATTATCCTACGAGCAGTACTTC.